Below are 19 T cell receptor beta chains sequenced from a single sample in a study of T cell responses to AZD1222 COVID-19 vaccine. Generated by immunoSEQ multiplex PCR, the TCRdb table keeps only in-frame clones and is missing some. There are some 50,000 clones in the sample; around 80% occur only once, and approximately 22% lies in the top ten. Sequenced material: peripheral blood, taken on day 0 of MenACWY control vaccination. The receptors were sampled from an adult in good health.

This rearrangement joins TRBV2 to TRBJ2-2, with D perhaps matching TRBD1 or TRBD2 (7 bases each). CDR3 size: 16 residues. In germline, CDR1 is SNHLY, CDR2 FYNNEI. The V end lost 7 bases, the J end lost 0 bases, and 15 bases lay between the germline ends. CDR3 residues: CASTQGGGPNTGELFF. In DNA form, the CDR3 reads TGTGCCAGCACCCAGGGAGGGGGCCCGAACACCGGGGAGCTGTTTTTT.

The chain uses TRBV5-1 and TRBJ2-7, with D possibly TRBD2 on 5 matching bases. V shed 0 bases and J shed 7 bases, with 8 bases lying between them. The V gene's germline CDR1 is SGHRS and CDR2 YFSETQ. This CDR3 spans 12 amino acids. The CDR3 DNA follows: TGCGCCAGCAGCTTGGAGGCGGGTGAGCAGTACTTC. It specifies CASSLEAGEQYF.

J is TRBJ1-5 and V is TRBV7-6, with D uncertain. The germline V gene encodes CDR1 SGHVS and CDR2 FNYEAQ. There are 13 residues in the CDR3. The V end was cut by 4 bases, the J end by 5 bases, with 9 bases between. The CDR3 reads CASSSRVDQPQHF. The CDR3 DNA is TGTGCCAGCAGCTCCCGGGTCGATCAGCCCCAGCATTTT.

The chain employs TRBV30 and TRBJ2-2; D is unresolved. The CDR3 runs 15 residues. Germline lookup yields CDR1 GTSNPN and CDR2 SVGIG (reference sequence). V was clipped by 0 bases and J by 2 bases, with 10 bases between them. This CDR3 reads CAWSVLNTNTGELFF. The CDR3 nucleotides read TGTGCCTGGAGTGTACTGAATACTAACACCGGGGAGCTGTTTTTT.

The chain recombines TRBV2 with TRBJ2-5, with TRBD1 matching 7 bases. The length of the CDR3 is 14 residues. V dropped 10 bases and J dropped 5; count of bases not matched to a gene: 13. Per germline, CDR1 SNHLY and CDR2 FYNNEI. In DNA, the CDR3 is TGTGCCACCGCCAGCTCTACAGGGGATGAGACCCAGTACTTC. This sequence encodes CATASSTGDETQYF. Drawing the rest from reference TRBV2 and TRBJ2-5, the complete variable domain is EPEVTQTPSHQVTQMGQEVILRCVPISNHLYFYWYRQILGQKVEFLVSFYNNEISEKSEIFDDQFSVERPDGSNFTLKIRSTKLEDSAMYFCATASSTGDETQYFGPGTRLLVL.

This clone was detected once. The V gene is TRBV6-5, the J gene TRBJ2-7; 8 nucleotides line up with TRBD1. CDR3 length: 15 amino acids. CDR1 is MNHEY and CDR2 is SVGAGI in the germline V gene. The V gene end was trimmed by 5 bases and the J gene end by 0 bases; junction bases not matched to a gene: 6. The CDR3 bases are TGTGCCAGCAGTCAAACAGGGGGTCCCTCCTACGAGCAGTACTTC. It is translated as CASSQTGGPSYEQYF.

The V and J genes are TRBV7-6 and TRBJ1-6; 9 bases are shared with TRBD1. The germline CDR1 and CDR2 sequences are SGHVS and FNYEAQ. The CDR3 sequence is 15 residues long. V lost 5 bases to trimming and J lost 7 bases; unmatched junction nucleotides: 6. The CDR3 protein is CASSGQGRGNSPLHF. The CDR3 nucleotides are TGTGCCAGCAGCGGACAGGGGAGGGGGAATTCACCCCTCCACTTT. The full variable domain, with the rest looked up from reference TRBV7-6 and TRBJ1-6, is GAGVSQSPRYKVTKRGQDVALRCDPISGHVSLYWYRQALGQGPEFLTYFNYEAQQDKSGLPNDRFSAERPEGSISTLTIQRTEQRDSAMYRCASSGQGRGNSPLHFGNGTRLTVT.

This sequence joins TRBV30 and TRBJ1-1; D is undetermined. Germline V gene lookup returns CDR1 GTSNPN and CDR2 SVGIG (reference sequence). The CDR3 runs to 13 residues. Trimming left V 4 bases short and J 1 base short, with 10 bases between. CDR3 protein: CAWNRRTNTEAFF. Written as DNA, the CDR3 is TGTGCCTGGAACCGACGGACGAACACTGAAGCTTTCTTT.

This clone came up once. V usage is TRBV29-1 and J usage is TRBJ2-3; 8 positions agree with TRBD1. The trim removed 5 bases at V and 1 base at J, leaving 8 bases unmatched. The V gene's germline CDR1 is SQVTM and CDR2 ANQGSEA. The CDR3 totals 15 residues. CDR3 amino acids: CSVLGQGRGTDTQYF. The CDR3 DNA reads as TGCAGCGTTCTCGGACAGGGTCGTGGCACAGATACGCAGTATTTT.

The chain links TRBV5-1 to TRBJ2-2; D assignment may be TRBD1 or TRBD2 (5 bases each). V was pared by 4 bases and J by 7 bases, with 14 bases between. CDR1 SGHRS and CDR2 YFSETQ come from the germline V gene. The CDR3 sequence is 14 residues long. This CDR3 is CASSIEGTNGELFF. The CDR3 DNA is TGCGCCAGCAGCATAGAGGGGACGAACGGGGAGCTGTTTTTT.

The V gene is TRBV7-9, the J gene TRBJ1-1, with 7 bases identical to TRBD1. This CDR3 has 15 residues. Trimming removed 5 bases from V and 2 bases from J; junction bases left unmatched: 8. Germline V gene data show CDR1 as SEHNR and CDR2 as FQNEAQ (reference sequence). DNA for the CDR3: TGTGCCAGCAGCCTCGGGGGAGGGGGCAACACTGAAGCTTTCTTT. It encodes CASSLGGGGNTEAFF.

The rearrangement uses TRBV5-1 and TRBJ1-3; TRBD1 matches at 10 bases. The CDR3 covers 17 residues. The ends lost 0 bases at V and 0 bases at J; junction bases unmatched: 3. CDR1 and CDR2 (germline): SGHRS, YFSETQ. CDR3 sequence (DNA): TGCGCCAGCAGCTTGGGACAGGGGGCTTACTCTGGAAACACCATATATTTT. This codes for CASSLGQGAYSGNTIYF.

The rearrangement links TRBV18 to TRBJ1-5; D possibly corresponds to TRBD1 (5 bases). This CDR3 comprises 14 residues. From germline, CDR1 is KGHSH and CDR2 LQKENI. Trimming pared 3 bases from V and 6 bases from J, leaving 12 bases between. The CDR3 DNA reads TGTGCCAGCTCACCCCAGTCGGGGGTTCAGCCCCAGCATTTT. The encoded protein is CASSPQSGVQPQHF.

Remarks on this clone: A far larger clone differs by one base, so this is likely a read error. The chain joins TRBV3-1 (or the pseudogene TRBV3-2) to TRBJ2-2, with 9 bases that match TRBD2. This CDR3 is built from 15 residues. With 8 bases clipped from V and 7 bases from J, the junction kept 11 bases outside the gene matches. Germline lookup yields CDR1 LGHDT and CDR2 YNNKEL (reference sequence). DNA for the CDR3: TGTGCCAGCTGCTCCCGGGCGGGGGGGGGCGGGGAGCTGTTTTTT. This translates into CASCSRAGGGGELFF.

The V gene is TRBV5-4, the J gene TRBJ1-2; D is possibly TRBD1 (5 bases). V was clipped by 2 bases and J by 4 bases, with 9 bases between them. Germline assignment: CDR1 SGHNT and CDR2 YYREEE (reference sequence). This CDR3 region has 13 residues. This CDR3 reads CASSFGARYGYTF. CDR3 sequence (DNA): TGTGCCAGCAGCTTTGGGGCCCGCTATGGCTACACCTTC.

V and J are TRBV11-1 and TRBJ1-6; no clear D. The V gene's germline CDR1 is SGHAT and CDR2 FQDESV (reference sequence). CDR3 size: 14 residues. Trimming shortened V by 3 bases and J by 6 bases, and 9 bases separated the two germline ends. The CDR3 sequence: CASSFGWSNSPLHF. DNA of the CDR3: TGTGCCAGCAGCTTCGGTTGGAGTAATTCACCCCTCCACTTT. Full variable domain (rest looked up from reference TRBV11-1 and TRBJ1-6): EAEVAQSPRYKITEKSQAVAFWCDPISGHATLYWYRQILGQGPELLVQFQDESVVDDSQLPKDRFSAERLKGVDSTLKIQPAELGDSAMYLCASSFGWSNSPLHFGNGTRLTVT.

The chain carries TRBV28 and TRBJ1-4; no definite D call. The V gene lost 6 bases and the J gene lost 3 bases, with 11 bases spanning the gap. The CDR3 covers 14 residues. Germline V gives CDR1 MDHEN, CDR2 SYDVKM. The CDR3 reads CASRAGRANEKLFF. CDR3 sequence (DNA): TGTGCCAGCAGAGCCGGGAGGGCTAATGAAAAACTGTTTTTT.

V is TRBV2 and J is TRBJ1-1; 7 bases align to TRBD1. CDR1 and CDR2 from the germline V gene are SNHLY and FYNNEI. The J segment lost 4 bases and the V segment lost 2 bases, leaving 4 bases of the junction unmatched. The CDR3 sequence is 14 residues long. The CDR3 region has the DNA TGTGCCAGCAGTGAAAGGGGGCAGAGCACTGAAGCTTTCTTT. Its translation: CASSERGQSTEAFF. Looking up the rest from reference TRBV2 and TRBJ1-1 gives the full variable domain: EPEVTQTPSHQVTQMGQEVILRCVPISNHLYFYWYRQILGQKVEFLVSFYNNEISEKSEIFDDQFSVERPDGSNFTLKIRSTKLEDSAMYFCASSERGQSTEAFFGQGTRLTVV.

This chain joins TRBV28 and TRBJ2-2; D uncertain. Germline V lookup: CDR1 MDHEN, CDR2 SYDVKM. CDR3 length: 13 residues. Trimming left V 8 bases short and J 1 base short, with 8 bases between. The CDR3 sequence is CASWAENTGELFF. CDR3 coding DNA: TGTGCCAGCTGGGCAGAGAACACCGGGGAGCTGTTTTTT. The full variable domain, in which reference TRBV28 and TRBJ2-2 provide the parts outside the CDR3, is DVKVTQSSRYLVKRTGEKVFLECVQDMDHENMFWYRQDPGLGLRLIYFSYDVKMKEKGDIPEGYSVSREKKERFSLILESASTNQTSMYLCASWAENTGELFFGEGSRLTVL.